Listed below are T cell receptor beta chains from one sample, sequenced in a study of blood T cell repertoires in COVID-19. The method was immunoSEQ multiplex PCR; TCRdb's version includes in-frame clones alone and lacks a portion of them. Of 200,000 to 250,000 clones listed, around 90% are singletons. Sequenced material: peripheral blood. The receptor set was obtained from a man aged 30-40 years with COVID-19, enrolled during active disease. Both conserved end residues are part of each CDR3. A D gene is named only where the DNA matches it firmly. For some rows the clone size is stated as once, few or many, or as a class when expanded; others skip it.

CDR3: CASSSQRYSNQPQHF; DNA: TGTGCCAGCAGTTCACAGAGATATAGCAATCAGCCCCAGCATTTT; D: -; V: TRBV6-2/TRBV6-3; size: -; J: TRBJ1-5
CDR3: CASSTLGGYTEAFF; DNA: TGTGCCAGCAGCACTCTAGGGGGCTACACTGAAGCTTTCTTT; D: TRBD1; V: TRBV6-5; size: once; J: TRBJ1-1
CDR3: CASSYEGGYGYTF; DNA: TGTGCCAGCAGTTACGAGGGTGGCTATGGCTACACCTTC; D: -; V: TRBV6-5; size: -; J: TRBJ1-2
CDR3: CASSFRGRGMLTDEQFF; DNA: TGTGCCAGCAGTTTCCGGGGCAGGGGGATGCTTACGGATGAGCAGTTCTTC; D: TRBD1; V: TRBV28; size: -; J: TRBJ2-1
CDR3: CASSLNPGLAGGPNEQFF; DNA: TGTGCCAGCAGCTTGAACCCAGGACTAGCGGGGGGGCCCAATGAGCAGTTCTTC; D: TRBD2; V: TRBV5-5; size: -; J: TRBJ2-1
CDR3: CASKITDTGELFF; DNA: TGTGCCAGCAAAATTACGGACACCGGGGAGCTGTTTTTT; D: -; V: TRBV3-1/TRBV3-2; size: -; J: TRBJ2-2
CDR3: CASSSSGGGQPQHF; DNA: -; D: -; V: TRBV6-5; size: -; J: TRBJ1-5
CDR3: CASSQEGACGYTF; DNA: TGCGCCAGCAGTCAAGAGGGGGCCTGCGGCTACACCTTC; D: TRBD1; V: TRBV23-1; size: -; J: TRBJ1-2
CDR3: CAWSRQGRTEAFF; DNA: TGTGCCTGGAGTCGCCAGGGGAGAACTGAAGCTTTCTTT; D: -; V: TRBV30; size: -; J: TRBJ1-1
CDR3: CAIRTGTGNTGELFF; DNA: TGTGCCATCAGGACCGGGACAGGGAACACCGGGGAGCTGTTTTTT; D: TRBD1; V: TRBV10-3; size: -; J: TRBJ2-2
CDR3: CASSLKGTSTGELFF; DNA: TGCGCCAGCAGCTTGAAGGGAACTAGCACCGGGGAGCTGTTTTTT; D: -; V: TRBV5-1; size: few; J: TRBJ2-2
CDR3: CASGSPTGTSYGYTF; DNA: TGTGCTAGTGGTTCCCCGACAGGGACGAGCTATGGCTACACCTTC; D: TRBD1; V: TRBV12-5; size: -; J: TRBJ1-2
CDR3: CASSQGAEAFF; DNA: TGTGCCAGCAGTCAGGGGGCTGAAGCTTTCTTT; D: TRBD1; V: TRBV6-5; size: -; J: TRBJ1-1
CDR3: CASRETVNTEAFF; DNA: TGTGCCAGCAGGGAGACAGTGAACACTGAAGCTTTCTTT; D: -; V: TRBV6-5; size: -; J: TRBJ1-1
CDR3: CASSSRGGSDTQYF; DNA: TGCGCCAGCAGTTCGCGGGGGGGCTCAGATACGCAGTATTTT; D: TRBD2; V: TRBV5-1; size: -; J: TRBJ2-3
CDR3: CASSQPGTSGLNEQFF; DNA: TGCGCCAGCAGTCAACCCGGGACTAGCGGACTTAATGAGCAGTTCTTC; D: TRBD2; V: TRBV23-1; size: -; J: TRBJ2-1
CDR3: CASSQEGRGFGGYTF; DNA: TGCGCCAGCAGCCAAGAGGGCAGGGGTTTCGGTGGCTACACCTTC; D: -; V: TRBV4-1; size: -; J: TRBJ1-2
CDR3: CASSALTASNYGYTF; DNA: TGTGCCAGCAGTGCCCTGACAGCCAGTAACTATGGCTACACCTTC; D: -; V: TRBV2; size: once; J: TRBJ1-2
CDR3: CASSFRLAGDLTPQETQYF; DNA: TGTGCCAGCAGCTTCAGACTAGCGGGGGACCTTACCCCTCAAGAGACCCAGTACTTC; D: TRBD2; V: TRBV11-2; size: once; J: TRBJ2-5
CDR3: CASSLVGTGTMNTEAFF; DNA: TGTGCCAGCAGCTTAGTGGGGACAGGGACGATGAACACTGAAGCTTTCTTT; D: TRBD1; V: TRBV7-9; size: -; J: TRBJ1-1
CDR3: CASSQVGGVTEAFF; DNA: TGTGCCAGCAGCCAAGTTGGCGGGGTCACTGAAGCTTTCTTT; D: -; V: TRBV3-1/TRBV3-2; size: -; J: TRBJ1-1
CDR3: CASSLEQGREQFF; DNA: TGTGCCAGCAGTTTGGAGCAGGGTCGTGAGCAGTTCTTC; D: -; V: TRBV27; size: once; J: TRBJ2-1
CDR3: CASKGEGELFF; DNA: TGTGCCAGCAAGGGGGAAGGGGAGCTGTTTTTT; D: -; V: TRBV6-5; size: -; J: TRBJ2-2
CDR3: CASSSNLAGAPDTQYF; DNA: TGTGCCAGCAGCTCAAATCTAGCGGGGGCCCCAGATACGCAGTATTTT; D: TRBD2; V: TRBV7-6; size: -; J: TRBJ2-3
CDR3: CASSGTSQETQYF; DNA: TGCGCCAGCAGCGGGACTAGCCAAGAGACCCAGTACTTC; D: TRBD2; V: TRBV10-1; size: -; J: TRBJ2-5
CDR3: CASRRGGEDTEAFF; DNA: TGTGCCAGCAGGAGAGGGGGCGAGGACACTGAAGCTTTCTTT; D: TRBD1; V: TRBV28; size: -; J: TRBJ1-1
CDR3: CASSPDSNYGYTF; DNA: TGTGCCAGCAGCCCGGACAGCAACTATGGCTACACCTTC; D: -; V: TRBV3-1/TRBV3-2; size: -; J: TRBJ1-2
CDR3: CASSQYQGSGNTIYF; DNA: TGCGCCAGCAGCCAATACCAGGGCTCTGGAAACACCATATATTTT; D: -; V: TRBV4-1; size: -; J: TRBJ1-3
CDR3: CATSRTSNTEAFF; DNA: TGTGCCACCTCACGGACATCGAACACTGAAGCTTTCTTT; D: -; V: TRBV3-1/TRBV3-2; size: many; J: TRBJ1-1
CDR3: CASTDRGRFDNQPQHF; DNA: TGTGCCAGTACCGACAGGGGGCGATTTGACAATCAGCCCCAGCATTTT; D: TRBD1; V: TRBV19; size: -; J: TRBJ1-5
CDR3: CASTWLVSGGPSGANVLTF; DNA: TGTGCCAGCACCTGGCTCGTGAGCGGGGGGCCCTCTGGGGCCAACGTCCTGACTTTC; D: TRBD2; V: TRBV28; size: once; J: TRBJ2-6
CDR3: CSVGQRGRYSYEQYF; DNA: TGCAGCGTCGGACAGAGGGGCAGGTACTCCTACGAGCAGTACTTC; D: -; V: TRBV29-1; size: -; J: TRBJ2-7
CDR3: CASSAGTGQETQYF; DNA: TGTGCCAGCAGCGCCGGGACAGGACAAGAGACCCAGTACTTC; D: TRBD1; V: TRBV5-6; size: -; J: TRBJ2-5
CDR3: CASTGLGTGNYGYTF; DNA: TGTGCCAGCACCGGACTCGGGACAGGAAACTATGGCTACACCTTC; D: TRBD1; V: TRBV6-5; size: -; J: TRBJ1-2
CDR3: CAISESFGTGGYEQYF; DNA: TGTGCCATCAGTGAGTCCTTTGGGACAGGGGGCTACGAGCAGTACTTC; D: TRBD1; V: TRBV10-3; size: -; J: TRBJ2-7
CDR3: CASSLRSSGNTIYF; DNA: TGTGCCAGCAGCTTGCGGTCTTCTGGAAACACCATATATTTT; D: -; V: TRBV5-6; size: -; J: TRBJ1-3
CDR3: CASRIQGAGYEQYF; DNA: TGTGCCAGCAGGATTCAGGGGGCAGGGTACGAGCAGTACTTC; D: TRBD1; V: TRBV2; size: -; J: TRBJ2-7
CDR3: CASSLRNDQPQHF; DNA: TGTGCCAGCAGTTTGCGTAATGATCAGCCCCAGCATTTT; D: -; V: TRBV12-3/TRBV12-4; size: -; J: TRBJ1-5
CDR3: CASSLDVIHTGELFF; DNA: TGCGCCAGCAGCTTGGATGTTATCCACACCGGGGAGCTGTTTTTT; D: -; V: TRBV5-1; size: once; J: TRBJ2-2